This T cell receptor (beta chain) was retrieved from a study of blood T cell repertoires in COVID-19. Looking at the study overall: PBMCs, B-cell-depleted T cells, or T cells were the source of the cDNA or gDNA that made up the material.

V lost 0 bases and J lost 0, with 9 bases in between. The CDR3 is made up of 15 amino acids. CDR1 is SGHRS, CDR2 YFSETQ, per germline. Profiling relied on immunoSEQ multiplex PCR, and the TCRdb table lists in-frame clones only, not all of them. The sample lists 250,000 to 350,000 clones, around 90% seen once, with 1.1% in the top ten. Sequences were obtained from PBMCs or T cells enriched from blood (not recorded which). The receptor's source is a woman aged 25 to 39 who had recovered from COVID-19. The J gene is TRBJ1-1, the V gene TRBV5-1; D gene unclear. CDR3 in amino acids: CASSLGSVMNTEAFF. In DNA, the CDR3 is TGCGCCAGCAGCTTGGGGTCGGTGATGAACACTGAAGCTTTCTTT.